This is a list of T cell receptor beta chains from one sample in a study of tumor and adjacent non-tumor tissue in lung cancer. TCRdb redid the calling of the multiplex PCR reads with MiXCR, one entry per CDR3 protein. The table records more than 60,000 distinct CDR3 sequences, approximately 73% of them present only once. Specimen: distant non-tumor lung tissue. Receptor source: a man aged 55-75 years with non-small cell lung cancer. The CDR3 runs from the conserved cysteine through the conserved F or W. The D gene is left open where the match is weak. Some rows have no size entry. The others give once, few or many, or a class for an expanded clone.

d_gene	abundance	v_gene	j_gene	CDR3aa	CDR3nt
NA	many	TRBV11-2	TRBJ2-1	CVSSSSYNEQFF	TGTGTCAGCAGTTCTTCATACAATGAGCAGTTCTTC
TRBD2	NA	TRBV20-1	TRBJ2-2	CSVSGTSGRAPVGELFF	TGCAGTGTTTCCGGGACTAGCGGGAGGGCCCCCGTCGGGGAGCTGTTTTTT
NA	NA	TRBV4-2	TRBJ1-5	CANGQGNQPQHF	TGTGCCAACGGCCAAGGCAATCAGCCCCAGCATTTT
NA	once	TRBV29-1	TRBJ1-1	CSLKEGRTKTFF	TGCAGCTTAAAAGAGGGTAGGACTAAAACTTTCTTT
NA	medium-sized	TRBV29-1	TRBJ2-7	CSVERAYEQYF	TGCAGCGTTGAGCGTGCCTACGAGCAGTACTTC
NA	NA	TRBV4-1	TRBJ2-1	CASQERNYHEQFF	TGCGCCAGCCAAGAACGCAACTACCATGAGCAGTTCTTC
NA	NA	TRBV4-1	TRBJ1-1	CASNQDPGGVAFF	TGCGCCAGCAACCAAGATCCCGGGGGAGTGGCTTTCTTT
NA	NA	TRBV10-3	TRBJ2-1	CAIRDENRHEHFF	TGTGCCATTCGGGACGAAAATAGACATGAGCACTTCTTC
TRBD2	NA	TRBV11-1	TRBJ2-3	CASRLTSEASTDTQYF	TGTGCCAGCAGATTGACTAGCGAGGCTAGCACAGATACGCAGTATTTT
NA	NA	TRBV4-1	TRBJ2-1	CASSQVVGWYNEQFF	TGCGCCAGCAGCCAAGTAGTCGGATGGTACAATGAGCAGTTCTTC
NA	once	TRBV28	TRBJ1-1	CAGKPDGFEAFF	TGTGCCGGCAAACCAGACGGGTTTGAAGCTTTCTTT
NA	few	TRBV5-1	TRBJ2-7	CASSLVTGVEQYF	TGCGCCAGCAGCTTGGTAACGGGAGTGGAGCAGTACTTC
NA	NA	TRBV14	TRBJ2-5	CASNPNRETQYF	TGTGCAAGCAATCCAAACAGGGAGACCCAGTACTTC
NA	NA	TRBV11-1	TRBJ2-3	CASTSGLADGTDAQYF	TGTGCCAGCACCTCCGGGCTAGCAGATGGCACAGATGCGCAGTATTTT
NA	few	TRBV6-1	TRBJ1-6	CASREWSAVGSHLHF	TGTGCCAGCAGAGAATGGTCGGCAGTCGGGTCACACCTCCACTTT
TRBD2	many	TRBV5-1	TRBJ2-1	CASSFWGLTSGYNEQFF	TGCGCCAGCAGCTTTTGGGGGCTGACTAGCGGTTACAATGAGCAGTTCTTC
NA	few	TRBV5-1	TRBJ2-6	CASSRKSTGANVLTF	TGCGCCAGCAGCCGTAAGAGCACTGGGGCCAACGTCCTGACTTTC
TRBD1	NA	TRBV29-1	TRBJ2-7	CSIPRGQGNEQYF	TGCAGCATTCCCCGGGGACAGGGGAACGAGCAATACTTC
NA	NA	TRBV20-1	TRBJ1-2	CSVERRYGYTF	TGCAGTGTTGAAAGACGATACGGCTACACCTTC
NA	NA	TRBV20-1	TRBJ2-1	CRARLAGGVSYEQIF	TGCAGGGCTAGATTAGCCGGGGGAGTCTCATATGAGCAGATCTTC
TRBD2	few	TRBV6-2/TRBV6-3	TRBJ2-3	CASSYLRGDWQGIVQPQYF	TGTGCCAGCAGTTACTTGCGGGGGGACTGGCAGGGAATCGTTCAGCCCCAGTATTTT
NA	once	TRBV29-1	TRBJ2-3	CSVDGNGDTQLF	TGCAGCGTTGACGGGAATGGAGATACGCAGTTGTTT
TRBD1	NA	TRBV6-5	TRBJ1-2	CASSRQGGNNYSYTF	TGTGCCAGCAGTCGACAGGGTGGCAATAACTATAGCTACACATTC
NA	medium-sized	TRBV28	TRBJ1-2	CASGTTYGYTF	TGTGCCAGCGGAACGACCTATGGCTACACCTTC
NA	NA	TRBV24-1	TRBJ2-2	CATSNTGIGSDGELFF	TGTGCCACCAGTAATACTGGGATAGGTTCCGACGGGGAGCTGTTTTTT
TRBD1	NA	TRBV12-3/TRBV12-4	TRBJ1-2	CATLHRGRDYGYTF	TGTGCCACCCTCCACAGGGGGCGAGACTATGGCTACACCTTC
NA	NA	TRBV5-1	TRBJ2-3	CASWEGSADTQYF	TGCGCCAGCTGGGAAGGTAGCGCAGATACGCAGTATTTT
NA	NA	TRBV11-3	TRBJ2-5	CASTLATDSQGTQYF	TGTGCCAGCACCTTAGCCACGGACAGTCAAGGGACCCAGTACTTC
NA	NA	TRBV6-5	TRBJ1-2	CASSRQCGNNYGSIF	TGTGCCAGCAGTCGACAGTGTGGGAATAACTATGGCTCCATCTTC
NA	NA	TRBV29-1	TRBJ1-2	CSVTEAKYGYTF	TGCAGCGTGACAGAAGCTAAGTATGGCTACACCTTC
NA	NA	TRBV9	TRBJ2-1	CASSAPLNEQSF	TGTGCCAGCAGCGCCCCTCTCAATGAGCAGTCCTTC
NA	many	TRBV7-9	TRBJ1-2	CASSSDTYGYTF	TGTGCCAGCAGCTCGGACACCTATGGCTACACCTTC
TRBD1	many	TRBV19	TRBJ2-7	CASSIKGQGAIAPLEQYF	TGTGCCAGTAGTATCAAGGGACAGGGGGCGATCGCCCCTCTCGAGCAGTACTTC
NA	NA	TRBV11-2	TRBJ2-7	CASSPATGGEQHF	TGTGCCAGTAGCCCCGCGACGGGTGGCGAGCAGCACTTC
NA	NA	TRBV7-9	TRBJ2-7	CASSSSVGITYEQYF	TGTGCCAGCAGCTCAAGTGTGGGCATCACCTACGAGCAGTACTTC
NA	NA	TRBV7-6	TRBJ1-6	CASSPFDSPNSPLHF	TGTGCCAGCAGCCCCTTCGACAGTCCTAATTCACCCCTCCACTTT
TRBD2	NA	TRBV20-1	TRBJ2-1	CSARDQRTSDEQFF	TGCAGTGCTAGAGATCAAAGGACTAGCGATGAGCAGTTCTTC
NA	once	TRBV6-1	TRBJ2-4	CAGSEKGGNRKNIQYF	TGTGCCGGCAGCGAGAAAGGGGGGAATAGGAAAAACATTCAGTACTTT
NA	NA	TRBV4-2	TRBJ2-7	CASSPGGNRNYEKYF	TGTGCCAGCAGCCCCGGCGGTAACAGAAACTACGAGAAGTACTTC
NA	NA	TRBV10-1	TRBJ2-3	CASSERASDLLGNTQYF	TGCGCCAGCAGTGAGAGAGCCAGCGATCTATTAGGAAATACGCAGTATTTT
TRBD1	NA	TRBV30	TRBJ2-4	CAWSVQGQGNIQYF	TGTGCCTGGAGTGTACAGGGACAGGGGAATATTCAGTACTTC